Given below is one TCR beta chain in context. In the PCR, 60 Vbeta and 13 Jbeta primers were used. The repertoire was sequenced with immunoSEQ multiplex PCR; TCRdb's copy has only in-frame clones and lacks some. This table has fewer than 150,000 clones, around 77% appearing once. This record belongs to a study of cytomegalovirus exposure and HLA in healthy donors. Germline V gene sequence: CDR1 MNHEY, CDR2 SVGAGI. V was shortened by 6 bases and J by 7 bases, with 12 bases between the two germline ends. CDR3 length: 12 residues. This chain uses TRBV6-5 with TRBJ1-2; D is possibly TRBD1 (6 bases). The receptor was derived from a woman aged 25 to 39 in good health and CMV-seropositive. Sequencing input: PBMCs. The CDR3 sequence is CASRRTVSGYTF. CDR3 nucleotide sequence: TGTGCCAGCAGACGGACAGTGAGTGGCTACACCTTC.